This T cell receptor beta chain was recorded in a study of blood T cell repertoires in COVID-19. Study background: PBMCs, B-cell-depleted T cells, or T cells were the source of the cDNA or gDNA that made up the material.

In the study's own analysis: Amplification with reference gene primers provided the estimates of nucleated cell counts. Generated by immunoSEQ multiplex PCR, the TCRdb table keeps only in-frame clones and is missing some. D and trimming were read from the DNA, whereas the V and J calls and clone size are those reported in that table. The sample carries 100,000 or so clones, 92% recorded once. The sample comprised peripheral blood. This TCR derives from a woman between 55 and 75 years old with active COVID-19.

CDR3 loop: CASSLGGTGLHYGYTF. The CDR3, as DNA: TGTGCCAGCAGCTTAGGCGGGACAGGCCTGCACTATGGCTACACCTTC. The chain uses TRBV13 and TRBJ1-2; 8 bases line up with TRBD1. The CDR3 sequence is 16 residues long. Looked up from germline, CDR1 is PRHDT and CDR2 is FYEKMQ (reference sequence). V trimming: 0 bases; J trimming: 3 bases; junction bases outside the gene matches: 6.